The T cell receptor (beta chain) under discussion was sequenced for a study of blood T cell repertoires in COVID-19. Study background: Acute and convalescent COVID-19 samples came from the United States, Italy and Spain. T cells, B-cell-depleted T cells, or PBMCs supplied cDNA or gDNA.

The V end lost 10 bases, the J end lost 3 bases, and 13 bases lay between the germline ends. Germline V gene lookup returns CDR1 MNHEY and CDR2 SMNVEV (reference sequence). This CDR3 spans 13 amino acids. The authors' processing: The assay estimated nucleated cells by amplifying reference gene primers. Libraries were prepared by immunoSEQ multiplex PCR; TCRdb keeps only in-frame clonotypes and omits some of them. The V and J calls and clone size come from that table; D and trimming were worked out from the DNA. The sample holds about 60,000 clones; 75% to 90% are singletons and the top ten take about 1.5%.

Sequences were obtained from peripheral blood. The sequence was collected from a man in his 60s with acute or convalescent COVID-19. The rearrangement links TRBV27 to TRBJ1-5, with D possibly being TRBD1 (6 bases). CDR3 residues: CATSPGANQPQHF. CDR3 in DNA: TGTGCCACATCTCCAGGGGCCAATCAGCCCCAGCATTTT.